This TCR beta chain was sequenced during a study of Ad26.COV2.S vaccination and SARS-CoV-2 variants. In regard to this clone: Its antigen is not known.

The table came from immunoSEQ multiplex PCR; TCRdb's copy has only in-frame clones and leaves some out. Here the sample spans a few hundred thousand clones, about 90% being singletons. General study results and limits: Vaccinees displayed broader spike-specific TCR repertoires than placebo recipients.

Treatment specified: some 20 received Ad26.COV2.S at low or high dose, single or two shots; about 5 received placebo; per-sample allocation not given. Sampling happened 63 days after the first vaccine or placebo injection. The sequencing used peripheral blood, collected in a trial of Ad26.COV2.S vaccine versus placebo. The TCR sequence derives from a person aged 18-65 years who received the Ad26.COV2.S COVID-19 vaccine or a placebo.

CDR3 in amino acids: CASSLGFNTGGFAEAFF. As DNA, the CDR3 is TGTGCCAGCAGCCTAGGGTTTAACACGGGGGGTTTCGCTGAAGCTTTCTTT. The chain links TRBV7-9 to TRBJ1-1; TRBD1 might be the D (5 bases). Germline CDR1 reads SEHNR; CDR2 reads FQNEAQ (reference sequence). The CDR3 spans 17 residues. Trimming removed 5 bases from V and 6 bases from J, with 25 bases in between.